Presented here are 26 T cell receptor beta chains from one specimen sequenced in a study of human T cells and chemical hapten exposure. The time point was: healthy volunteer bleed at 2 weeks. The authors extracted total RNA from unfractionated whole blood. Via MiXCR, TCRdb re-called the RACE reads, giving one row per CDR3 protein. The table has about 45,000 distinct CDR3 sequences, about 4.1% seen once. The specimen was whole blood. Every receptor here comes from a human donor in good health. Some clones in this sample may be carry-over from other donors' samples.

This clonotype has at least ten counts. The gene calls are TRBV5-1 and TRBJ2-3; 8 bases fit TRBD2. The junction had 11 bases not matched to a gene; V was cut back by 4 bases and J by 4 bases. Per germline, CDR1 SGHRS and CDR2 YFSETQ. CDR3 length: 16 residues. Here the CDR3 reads CASSPISAGGPDTQYF. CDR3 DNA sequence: TGCGCCAGCAGCCCAATCAGTGCGGGAGGTCCAGATACGCAGTATTTT.

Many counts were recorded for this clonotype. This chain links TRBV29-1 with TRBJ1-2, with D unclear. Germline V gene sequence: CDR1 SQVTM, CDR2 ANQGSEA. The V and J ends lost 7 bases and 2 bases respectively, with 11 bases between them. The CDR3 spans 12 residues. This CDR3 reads CSAATVNYGYTF. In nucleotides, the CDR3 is TGCAGCGCCGCAACAGTAAACTATGGCTACACCTTC. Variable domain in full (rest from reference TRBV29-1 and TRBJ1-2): SAVISQKPSRDICQRGTSLTIQCQVDSQVTMMFWYRQQPGQSLTLIATANQGSEATYESGFVIDKFPISRPNLTFSTLTVSNMSPEDSSIYLCSAATVNYGYTFGSGTRLTVV.

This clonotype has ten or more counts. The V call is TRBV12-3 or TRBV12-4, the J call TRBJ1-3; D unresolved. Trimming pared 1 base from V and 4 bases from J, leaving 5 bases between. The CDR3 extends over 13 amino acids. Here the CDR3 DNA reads TGTGCCAGCAGTTTAGGTACAGGAAACACCATATATTTT. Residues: CASSLGTGNTIYF.

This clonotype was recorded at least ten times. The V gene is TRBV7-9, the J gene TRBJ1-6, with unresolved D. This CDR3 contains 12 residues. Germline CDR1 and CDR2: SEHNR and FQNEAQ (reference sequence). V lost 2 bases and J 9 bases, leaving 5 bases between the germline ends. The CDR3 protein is CASSLSGSPLHF. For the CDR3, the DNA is TGTGCCAGCAGCTTATCTGGTTCACCCCTCCACTTT.

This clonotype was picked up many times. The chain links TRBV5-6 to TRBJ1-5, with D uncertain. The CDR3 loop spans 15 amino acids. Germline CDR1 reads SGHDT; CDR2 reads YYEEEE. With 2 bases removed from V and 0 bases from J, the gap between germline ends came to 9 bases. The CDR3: CASSFRGSSNQPQHF. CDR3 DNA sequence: TGTGCCAGCAGCTTCAGAGGATCTAGCAATCAGCCCCAGCATTTT.

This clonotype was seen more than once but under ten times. Here the CDR3 reads CASTPEGSGANVLTF. The CDR3 DNA is TGTGCCAGCACCCCCGAGGGCTCTGGGGCCAACGTCCTGACTTTC. The chain employs TRBV6-5 and TRBJ2-6; tentative D call: TRBD2 (5 bases). CDR1 and CDR2 (germline): MNHEY, SVGAGI. V lost 7 bases and J lost 0, with 10 bases in between. CDR3 length: 15 residues.

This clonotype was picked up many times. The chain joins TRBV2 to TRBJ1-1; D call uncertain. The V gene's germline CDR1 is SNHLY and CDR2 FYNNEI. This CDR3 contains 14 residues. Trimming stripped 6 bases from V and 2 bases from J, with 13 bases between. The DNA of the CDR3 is TGTGCCAGCAGGCTAGCGGGAATCAACACTGAAGCTTTCTTT. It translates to CASRLAGINTEAFF.

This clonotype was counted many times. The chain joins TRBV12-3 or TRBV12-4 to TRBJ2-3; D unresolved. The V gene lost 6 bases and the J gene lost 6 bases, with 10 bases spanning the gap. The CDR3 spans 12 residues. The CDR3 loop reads CASRAPMDTQYF. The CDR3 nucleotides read TGTGCCAGCAGAGCCCCGATGGATACGCAGTATTTT.

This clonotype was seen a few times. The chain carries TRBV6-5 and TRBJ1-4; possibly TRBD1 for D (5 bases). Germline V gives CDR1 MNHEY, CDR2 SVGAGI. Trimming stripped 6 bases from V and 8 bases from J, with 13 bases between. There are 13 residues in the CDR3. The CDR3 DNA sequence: TGTGCCAGCAGACTACCGGGGGGAGAAAAACTGTTTTTT. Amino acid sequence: CASRLPGGEKLFF.

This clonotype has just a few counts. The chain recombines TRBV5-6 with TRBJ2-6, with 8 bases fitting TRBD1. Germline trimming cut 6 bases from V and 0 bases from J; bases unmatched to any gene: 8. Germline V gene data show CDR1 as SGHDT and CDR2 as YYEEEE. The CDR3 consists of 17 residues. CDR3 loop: CASTRDRQYSGANVLTF. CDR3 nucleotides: TGTGCCAGCACGCGGGACAGGCAATACTCTGGGGCCAACGTCCTGACTTTC.

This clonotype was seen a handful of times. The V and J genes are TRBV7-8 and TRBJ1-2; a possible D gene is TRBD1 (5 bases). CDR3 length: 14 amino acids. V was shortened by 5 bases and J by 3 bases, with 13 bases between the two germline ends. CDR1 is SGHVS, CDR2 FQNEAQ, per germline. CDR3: CASSGRTFDYGYTF. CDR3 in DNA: TGTGCCAGCAGCGGAAGGACATTCGACTATGGCTACACCTTC.

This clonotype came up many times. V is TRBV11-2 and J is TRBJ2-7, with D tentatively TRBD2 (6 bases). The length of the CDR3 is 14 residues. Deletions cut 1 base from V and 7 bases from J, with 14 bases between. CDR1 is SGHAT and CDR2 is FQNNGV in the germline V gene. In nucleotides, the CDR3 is TGTGCCAGCAGCTTAGGGGCACACCGGGGGGAGCAGTACTTC. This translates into CASSLGAHRGEQYF.

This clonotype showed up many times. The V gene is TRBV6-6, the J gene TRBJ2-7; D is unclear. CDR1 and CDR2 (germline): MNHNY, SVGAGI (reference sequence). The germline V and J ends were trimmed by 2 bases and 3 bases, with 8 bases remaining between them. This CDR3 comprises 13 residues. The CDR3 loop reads CASSYGNSYEQYF. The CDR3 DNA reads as TGTGCCAGCAGTTACGGCAATAGCTACGAGCAGTACTTC.

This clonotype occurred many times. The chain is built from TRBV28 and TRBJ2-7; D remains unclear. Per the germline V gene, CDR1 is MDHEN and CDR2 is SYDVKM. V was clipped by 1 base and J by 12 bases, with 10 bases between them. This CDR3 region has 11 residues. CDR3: CASSLFARRYF. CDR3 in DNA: TGTGCCAGCAGTTTATTCGCTCGGAGGTACTTC.

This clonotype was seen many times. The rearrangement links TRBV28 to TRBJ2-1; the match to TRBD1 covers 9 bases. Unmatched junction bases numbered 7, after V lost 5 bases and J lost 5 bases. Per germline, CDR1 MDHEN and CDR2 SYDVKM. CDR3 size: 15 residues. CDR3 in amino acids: CASSPTGTGNNEQFF. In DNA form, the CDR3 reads TGTGCCAGCAGTCCTACCGGGACAGGGAACAATGAGCAGTTCTTC. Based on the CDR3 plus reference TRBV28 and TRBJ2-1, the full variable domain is DVKVTQSSRYLVKRTGEKVFLECVQDMDHENMFWYRQDPGLGLRLIYFSYDVKMKEKGDIPEGYSVSREKKERFSLILESASTNQTSMYLCASSPTGTGNNEQFFGPGTRLTVL.

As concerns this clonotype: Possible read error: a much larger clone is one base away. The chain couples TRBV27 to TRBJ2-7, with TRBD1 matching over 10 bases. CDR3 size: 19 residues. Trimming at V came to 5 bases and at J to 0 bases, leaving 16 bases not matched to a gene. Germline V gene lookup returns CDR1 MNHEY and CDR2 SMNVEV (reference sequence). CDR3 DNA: TGTGCCAGCAGTCCGCGGGACAGGGGACTAGAGGGGGTCTCCTACGAGCAGTACTTC. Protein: CASSPRDRGLEGVSYEQYF.

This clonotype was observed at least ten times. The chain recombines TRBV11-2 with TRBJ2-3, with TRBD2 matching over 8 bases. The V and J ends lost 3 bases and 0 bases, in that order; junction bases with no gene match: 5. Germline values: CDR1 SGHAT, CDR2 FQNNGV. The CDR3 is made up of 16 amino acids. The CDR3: CASSFRPSGSTDTQYF. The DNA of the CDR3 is TGTGCCAGCAGCTTTCGGCCTAGCGGGAGCACAGATACGCAGTATTTT. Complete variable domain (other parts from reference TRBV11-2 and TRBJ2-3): EAGVAQSPRYKIIEKRQSVAFWCNPISGHATLYWYQQILGQGPKLLIQFQNNGVVDDSQLPKDRFSAERLKGVDSTLKIQPAKLEDSAVYLCASSFRPSGSTDTQYFGPGTRLTVL.

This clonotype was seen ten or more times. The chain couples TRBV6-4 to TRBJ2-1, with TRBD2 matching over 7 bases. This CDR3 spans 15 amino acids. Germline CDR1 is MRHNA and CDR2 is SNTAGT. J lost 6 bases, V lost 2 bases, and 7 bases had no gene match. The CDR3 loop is CASSDRAGAPNEQFF. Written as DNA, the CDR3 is TGTGCCAGCAGTGACCGGGCGGGAGCTCCCAATGAGCAGTTCTTC.

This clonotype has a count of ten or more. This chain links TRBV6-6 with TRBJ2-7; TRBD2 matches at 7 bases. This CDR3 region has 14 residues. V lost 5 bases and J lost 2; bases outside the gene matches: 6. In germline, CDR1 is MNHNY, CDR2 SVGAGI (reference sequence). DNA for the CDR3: TGTGCCAGCAGTGCCGGGACTATTCCCTACGAGCAGTACTTC. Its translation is CASSAGTIPYEQYF.

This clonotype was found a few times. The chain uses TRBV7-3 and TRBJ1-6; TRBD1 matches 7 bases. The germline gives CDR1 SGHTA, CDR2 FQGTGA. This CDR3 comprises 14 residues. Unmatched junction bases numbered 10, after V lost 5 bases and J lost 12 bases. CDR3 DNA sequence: TGTGCCAGCAGCCCAGGGGGGCCGGGGGAACCCCTCCACTTT. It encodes CASSPGGPGEPLHF.

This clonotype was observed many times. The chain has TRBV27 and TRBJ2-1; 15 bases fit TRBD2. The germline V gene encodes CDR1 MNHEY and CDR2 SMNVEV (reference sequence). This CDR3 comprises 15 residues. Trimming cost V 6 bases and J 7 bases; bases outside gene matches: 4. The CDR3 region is CASSRGLAGGNEQFF. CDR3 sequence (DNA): TGTGCCAGCAGCCGGGGACTAGCGGGAGGAAATGAGCAGTTCTTC.

CDR3 sequence: CASSYGGHLTYEQYF. CDR3 nucleotides: TGTGCCAGCAGTTACGGGGGACACCTCACCTACGAGCAGTACTTC. V and J are TRBV6-5 and TRBJ2-7, with D maybe TRBD1 (6 bases). V was cut by 2 bases and J by 2 bases, with 13 bases left in between. The CDR3 is made up of 15 amino acids. The V gene's germline CDR1 is MNHEY and CDR2 SVGAGI.

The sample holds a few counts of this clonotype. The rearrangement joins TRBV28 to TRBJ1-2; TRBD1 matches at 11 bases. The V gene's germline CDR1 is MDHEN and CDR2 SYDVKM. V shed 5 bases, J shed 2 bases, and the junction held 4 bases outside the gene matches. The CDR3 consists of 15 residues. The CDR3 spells CASSPGTGGNYGYTF. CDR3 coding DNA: TGTGCCAGCAGTCCCGGGACAGGGGGGAACTATGGCTACACCTTC.

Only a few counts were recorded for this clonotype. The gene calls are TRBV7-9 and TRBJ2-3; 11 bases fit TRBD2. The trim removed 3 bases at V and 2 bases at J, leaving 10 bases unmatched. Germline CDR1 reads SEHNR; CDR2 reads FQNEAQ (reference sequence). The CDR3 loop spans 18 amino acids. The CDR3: CASSFLLAGALDTDTQYF. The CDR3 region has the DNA TGTGCCAGCAGCTTCTTACTAGCGGGAGCTCTTGACACAGATACGCAGTATTTT.

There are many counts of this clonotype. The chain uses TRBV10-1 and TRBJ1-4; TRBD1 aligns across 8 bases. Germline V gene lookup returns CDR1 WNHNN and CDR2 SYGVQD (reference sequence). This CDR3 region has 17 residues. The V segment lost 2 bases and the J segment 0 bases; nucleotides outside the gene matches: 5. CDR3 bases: TGCGCCAGCAGTGAGCCGACAGGGGCTTCAACTAATGAAAAACTGTTTTTT. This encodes CASSEPTGASTNEKLFF.

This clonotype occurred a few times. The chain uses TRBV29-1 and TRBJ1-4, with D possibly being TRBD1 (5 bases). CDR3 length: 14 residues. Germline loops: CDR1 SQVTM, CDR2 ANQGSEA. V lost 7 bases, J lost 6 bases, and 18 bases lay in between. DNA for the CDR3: TGCAGCGCTGGGGGGTACGGGGAATATGAAAAACTGTTTTTT. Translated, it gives CSAGGYGEYEKLFF.